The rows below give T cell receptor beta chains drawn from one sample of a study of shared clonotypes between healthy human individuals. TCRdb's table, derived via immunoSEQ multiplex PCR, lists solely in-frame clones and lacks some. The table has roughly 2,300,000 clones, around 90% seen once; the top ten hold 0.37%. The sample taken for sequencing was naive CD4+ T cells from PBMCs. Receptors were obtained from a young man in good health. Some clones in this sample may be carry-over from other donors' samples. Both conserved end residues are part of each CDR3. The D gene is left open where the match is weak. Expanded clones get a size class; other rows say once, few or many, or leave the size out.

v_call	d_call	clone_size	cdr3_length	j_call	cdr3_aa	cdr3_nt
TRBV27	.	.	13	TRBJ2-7	CASSSTGFYEQYF	TGTGCCAGCAGTTCCACAGGGTTCTACGAGCAGTACTTC
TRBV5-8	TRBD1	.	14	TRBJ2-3	CASSQKDRTDTQYF	TGTGCCAGCAGCCAGAAGGACAGGACAGATACGCAGTATTTT
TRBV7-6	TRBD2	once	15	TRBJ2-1	CASSLSGSVGGEQFF	TGTGCCAGCAGCTTGAGCGGGAGTGTGGGAGGTGAGCAGTTCTTC
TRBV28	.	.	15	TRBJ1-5	CASSLGGDSNQPQHF	TGTGCCTCTTCTCTTGGGGGGGATAGCAATCAGCCCCAGCATTTT
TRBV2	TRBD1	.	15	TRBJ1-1	CASSDGQGLQGEAFF	TGTGCCAGCAGCGACGGACAGGGCCTACAAGGGGAAGCTTTCTTT
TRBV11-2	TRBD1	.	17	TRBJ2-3	CASSSRLLDRGPHTQYF	TGTGCCAGCAGCTCGCGTTTACTGGACAGGGGGCCACATACGCAGTATTTT
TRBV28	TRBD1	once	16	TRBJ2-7	CASSFRLRDRGYEQYF	TGTGCCAGCAGTTTCCGACTCCGGGACAGGGGTTACGAGCAGTACTTC
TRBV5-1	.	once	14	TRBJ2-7	CASSWEGEPYEQYF	TGCGCCAGCAGCTGGGAAGGGGAACCCTACGAGCAGTACTTC
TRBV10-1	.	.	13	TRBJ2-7	CARGGRTNYEQYF	TGCGCCAGGGGGGGACGGACGAACTACGAGCAGTACTTC
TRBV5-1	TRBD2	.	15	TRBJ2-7	CASSPGRVVIDEQYF	TGCGCCAGCAGCCCGGGGAGGGTAGTCATAGACGAGCAGTACTTC
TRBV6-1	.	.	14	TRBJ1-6	CASSELGFGSPLHF	TGTGCCAGCAGTGAACTCGGCTTTGGGTCACCCCTCCACTTT
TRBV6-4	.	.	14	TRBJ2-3	CATRRQPSTDTQYF	TGTGCCACCAGGCGGCAGCCTAGCACAGATACGCAGTATTTT
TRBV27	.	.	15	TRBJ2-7	CASSLSGGITYEQYF	TGTGCCAGCAGTTTAAGTGGCGGGATTACCTACGAGCAGTACTTC
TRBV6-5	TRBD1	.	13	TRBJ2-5	CASAQGARETQYF	TGTGCCAGCGCTCAGGGGGCTCGGGAGACCCAGTACTTC
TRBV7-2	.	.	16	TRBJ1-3	CASSLMTASSGNTIYF	TGTGCCAGCAGCTTGATGACAGCTAGCTCTGGAAACACCATATATTTT
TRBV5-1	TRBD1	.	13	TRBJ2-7	CASSQTDRGEQYF	TGCGCCAGCAGCCAGACGGACAGGGGCGAGCAGTACTTC
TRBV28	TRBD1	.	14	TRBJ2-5	CASRRDRVGETQYF	TGTGCCAGCAGAAGGGACAGGGTAGGGGAGACCCAGTACTTC
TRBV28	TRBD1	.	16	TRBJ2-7	CASSLSLGTGFDEQYF	TGTGCCAGCAGTTTAAGTCTCGGGACAGGGTTCGACGAGCAGTACTTC
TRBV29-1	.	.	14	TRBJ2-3	CSAPGEGATDTQYF	TGCAGCGCCCCAGGGGAGGGGGCGACAGATACGCAGTATTTT
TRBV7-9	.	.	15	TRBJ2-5	CASSLGQTLQETQYF	TGTGCCAGCAGCTTAGGGCAGACACTCCAAGAGACCCAGTACTTC
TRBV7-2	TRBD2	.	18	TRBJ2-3	CASSWARLTGRLPDTQYF	TGTGCCAGCAGCTGGGCCCGACTAACCGGGAGGTTGCCAGATACGCAGTATTTT
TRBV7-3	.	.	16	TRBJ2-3	CASSLNAAGSLDTQYF	TGTGCCAGCAGCTTAAATGCGGCGGGATCGTTGGATACGCAGTATTTT
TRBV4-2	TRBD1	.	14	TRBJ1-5	CASSGTVTGQPQHF	TGTGCCAGCAGCGGGACAGTAACGGGTCAGCCCCAGCATTTT
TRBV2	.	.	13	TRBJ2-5	CASSEGRKETQYF	TGTGCCAGCAGTGAAGGCAGGAAAGAGACCCAGTACTTC
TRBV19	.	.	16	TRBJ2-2	CASSLGQRINTGELFF	TGTGCCAGTAGTTTAGGACAGAGGATCAACACCGGGGAGCTGTTTTTT
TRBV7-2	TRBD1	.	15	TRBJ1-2	CASSLQGARNYGYTF	TGTGCCAGCAGCTTACAGGGGGCGCGAAACTATGGCTACACCTTC